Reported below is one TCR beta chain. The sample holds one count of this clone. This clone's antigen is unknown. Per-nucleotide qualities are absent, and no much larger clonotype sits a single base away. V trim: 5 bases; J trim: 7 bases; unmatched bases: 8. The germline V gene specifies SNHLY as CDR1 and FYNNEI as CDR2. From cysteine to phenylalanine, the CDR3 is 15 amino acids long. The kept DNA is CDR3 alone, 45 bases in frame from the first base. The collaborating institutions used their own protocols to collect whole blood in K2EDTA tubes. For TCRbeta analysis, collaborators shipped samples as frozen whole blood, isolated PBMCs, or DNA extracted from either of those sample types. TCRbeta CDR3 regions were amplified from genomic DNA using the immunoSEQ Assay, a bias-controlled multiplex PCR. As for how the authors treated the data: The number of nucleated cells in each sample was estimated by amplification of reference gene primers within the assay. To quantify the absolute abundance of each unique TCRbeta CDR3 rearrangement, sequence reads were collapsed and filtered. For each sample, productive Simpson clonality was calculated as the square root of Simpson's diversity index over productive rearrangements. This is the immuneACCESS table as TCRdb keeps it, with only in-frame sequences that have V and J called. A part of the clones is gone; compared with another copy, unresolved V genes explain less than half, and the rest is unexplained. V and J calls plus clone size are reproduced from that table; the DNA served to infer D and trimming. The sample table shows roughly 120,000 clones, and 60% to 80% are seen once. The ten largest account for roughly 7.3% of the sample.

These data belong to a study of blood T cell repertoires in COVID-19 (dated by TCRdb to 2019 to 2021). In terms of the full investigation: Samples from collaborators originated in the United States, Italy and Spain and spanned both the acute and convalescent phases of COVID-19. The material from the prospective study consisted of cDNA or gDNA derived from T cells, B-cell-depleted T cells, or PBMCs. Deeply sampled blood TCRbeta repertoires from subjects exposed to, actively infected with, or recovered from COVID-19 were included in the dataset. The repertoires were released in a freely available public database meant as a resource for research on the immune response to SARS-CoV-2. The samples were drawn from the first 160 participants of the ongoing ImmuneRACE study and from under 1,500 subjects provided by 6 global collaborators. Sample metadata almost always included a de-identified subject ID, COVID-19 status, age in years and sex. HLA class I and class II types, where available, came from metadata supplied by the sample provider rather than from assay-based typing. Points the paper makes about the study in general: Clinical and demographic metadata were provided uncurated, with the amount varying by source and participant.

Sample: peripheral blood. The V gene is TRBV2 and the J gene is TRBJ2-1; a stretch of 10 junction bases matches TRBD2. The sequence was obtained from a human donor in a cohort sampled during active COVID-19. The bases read TGTGCCAGCAGTTTTACTAGCGGGAACAGGAATGAGCAGTTCTTC. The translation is CASSFTSGNRNEQFF.